One and the same sample provided the 3 T cell receptor beta chains below, sequenced in a study of OX40 agonist ivuxolimab in advanced cancers. The protocol used for the library was the immunoSEQ multiplex PCR assay. TCRdb's version of the immuneACCESS table is confined to in-frame rearrangements and falls short of the full clone set. An unresolved V gene accounts for under half of the shortfall where checked; the remainder is of unknown origin. This sample is represented by about 80,000 clones; about four fifths of them were singletons. The leading ten clones occupy more than 20% of the sample. Here the sequenced sample was CD4+ or CD8+ T cells sorted from blood, taken in a trial of the OX40 agonist ivuxolimab. Every receptor here comes from an adult with an advanced solid tumor such as melanoma, head and neck, liver or kidney cancer.

This chain connects TRBV5-4 to TRBJ1-5; D gene uncertain. V lost 2 bases to trimming and J lost 3 bases, with 6 bases between them. CDR3 length equals 13 residues. The germline gives CDR1 SGHNT, CDR2 YYREEE (reference sequence). This CDR3 is CASSLDPNQPQHF. The CDR3 coding sequence is TGTGCCAGCAGCTTAGATCCCAATCAGCCCCAGCATTTT. Complete variable domain (other parts from reference TRBV5-4 and TRBJ1-5): ETGVTQSPTHLIKTRGQQVTLRCSSQSGHNTVSWYQQALGQGPQFIFQYYREEENGRGNFPPRFSGLQFPNYSSELNVNALELDDSALYLCASSLDPNQPQHFGDGTRLSIL.

In DNA form, the CDR3 reads TGTGCCAGCAGCCCTAGAAGGGGGTGGCGGGAGACCCAGTACTTC. Translated, it gives CASSPRRGWRETQYF. The rearrangement joins TRBV7-2 to TRBJ2-5, with D possibly matching TRBD1 (6 bases). This CDR3 is built from 15 residues. V lost 5 bases and J lost 5, with 18 bases in between. Germline V gene data show CDR1 as SGHTA and CDR2 as FQGNSA.

The CDR3, as DNA: TGCGCCAGCAGCCAAGTACCAGGGGCCGATCAGCCCCAGCATTTT. Translating it yields CASSQVPGADQPQHF. This chain joins TRBV4-1 and TRBJ1-5, with a tentative D call TRBD1 (6 bases). The CDR3 covers 15 residues. Germline V gene data show CDR1 as MGHRA and CDR2 as YSYEKL. With 1 base removed from V and 5 bases from J, the gap between germline ends came to 12 bases.